This entry lists 10 T cell receptor beta chains sequenced from one sample in a study of blood T cell repertoires in COVID-19. Method: immunoSEQ multiplex PCR; TCRdb's copy keeps in-frame clones and lacks some. The sample has more than 250,000 clones; approximately 88% are singletons. Material for sequencing was peripheral blood. These receptors originate from a human donor in a cohort sampled during active COVID-19.

The chain is built from TRBV6-2 or TRBV6-3 and TRBJ1-5; no definite D call. CDR1 and CDR2 (germline): MNHEY, SVGEGT. Trimming took 2 bases from V and 1 from J, leaving 15 bases between them. This CDR3 is built from 17 residues. This CDR3 reads CASSYIKEHLSNQPQHF. CDR3 DNA: TGTGCCAGCAGTTACATCAAGGAGCACTTAAGCAATCAGCCCCAGCATTTT.

This chain joins TRBV28 and TRBJ1-5; maybe TRBD1 (5 bases). CDR1 MDHEN and CDR2 SYDVKM come from the germline V gene. This CDR3 is 12 amino acids long. V gave up 6 bases and J gave up 9 bases, with 12 bases separating them. This chain's CDR3 is CASSGGTRPQHF. Written as DNA, the CDR3 is TGTGCCAGCAGCGGGGGTACTCGGCCCCAGCATTTT.

This chain links TRBV7-9 with TRBJ2-7; 14 bases fit TRBD2. This CDR3 spans 16 amino acids. CDR1 is SEHNR, CDR2 FQNEAQ, per germline (reference sequence). With 5 bases clipped from V and 2 bases from J, the junction kept 5 bases outside the gene matches. CDR3 sequence reads: CASSRTSGRKPYEQYF. The CDR3 bases are TGTGCCAGCAGCCGGACTAGCGGGAGGAAACCCTACGAGCAGTACTTC.

The V call is TRBV7-2, the J call TRBJ1-5, with TRBD1 matching over 9 bases. V shed 3 bases and J 7 bases; nucleotides not matched to a gene: 4. In germline, CDR1 is SGHTA, CDR2 FQGNSA. The CDR3 is made up of 14 amino acids. CDR3 in DNA: TGTGCCAGCAGCTTCGGGGACAGGGTCCAGCCCCAGCATTTT. This sequence encodes CASSFGDRVQPQHF.

This chain uses TRBV6-5 with TRBJ2-3; 9 nucleotides match TRBD1. CDR1 and CDR2 (germline): MNHEY, SVGAGI. CDR3 length: 16 amino acids. Germline trimming cut 4 bases from V and 4 bases from J; bases unmatched to any gene: 9. The CDR3 here is CASSWTGTGYPDTQYF. CDR3 nucleotide sequence: TGTGCCAGCAGTTGGACCGGGACAGGGTATCCAGATACGCAGTATTTT.

There are a few counts of this clone. The rearrangement joins TRBV27 to TRBJ2-7; D may be TRBD1 (6 bases). This CDR3 region has 13 residues. The V end lost 5 bases, the J end lost 3 bases, and 11 bases lay between the germline ends. Germline lookup yields CDR1 MNHEY and CDR2 SMNVEV (reference sequence). The DNA of the CDR3 is TGTGCCAGCAGTGCAGGGGCAAACTACGAGCAGTACTTC. It is translated as CASSAGANYEQYF.

As regards this clone: The junction departs from germline at one end; a sequencing error may be responsible. The chain is built from TRBV4-2 and TRBJ1-1; TRBD1 is a possible D gene (5 bases). Germline loops: CDR1 LGHNA, CDR2 YNFKEQ. This CDR3 is built from 17 residues. CDR3 in amino acids: CASSQTGTANGNAEAFF. In DNA, the CDR3 is TGTGCCAGCAGCCAAACCGGGACTGCGAACGGGAACGCTGAAGCTTTCTTT.

This clone is a singleton in its sample. The rearrangement joins TRBV27 to TRBJ2-5, with 7 bases fitting TRBD1. Germline lookup yields CDR1 MNHEY and CDR2 SMNVEV (reference sequence). Unmatched junction bases numbered 9, after V lost 6 bases and J lost 2 bases. The CDR3 covers 15 residues. CDR3 nucleotide sequence: TGTGCCAGCAGCCAGACAGGGCTTCGTCAAGAGACCCAGTACTTC. As protein: CASSQTGLRQETQYF.

V usage is TRBV12-3 or TRBV12-4 and J usage is TRBJ1-1; no definite D call. The CDR3 is 13 residues long. V gave up 8 bases and J gave up 0 bases, with 10 bases separating them. CDR3 protein: CASAAGLNTEAFF. In DNA form, the CDR3 reads TGTGCCAGCGCGGCGGGGTTGAACACTGAAGCTTTCTTT.

The rearrangement uses TRBV7-8 and TRBJ1-5; D uncertain. CDR3 length equals 13 residues. Trimming removed 1 base at V and 4 bases at J, with 5 bases between. Germline V gene data show CDR1 as SGHVS and CDR2 as FQNEAQ. The CDR3 nucleotides are TGTGCCAGCAGCTTAGGGCGGAATCAGCCCCAGCATTTT. Amino acid sequence: CASSLGRNQPQHF.